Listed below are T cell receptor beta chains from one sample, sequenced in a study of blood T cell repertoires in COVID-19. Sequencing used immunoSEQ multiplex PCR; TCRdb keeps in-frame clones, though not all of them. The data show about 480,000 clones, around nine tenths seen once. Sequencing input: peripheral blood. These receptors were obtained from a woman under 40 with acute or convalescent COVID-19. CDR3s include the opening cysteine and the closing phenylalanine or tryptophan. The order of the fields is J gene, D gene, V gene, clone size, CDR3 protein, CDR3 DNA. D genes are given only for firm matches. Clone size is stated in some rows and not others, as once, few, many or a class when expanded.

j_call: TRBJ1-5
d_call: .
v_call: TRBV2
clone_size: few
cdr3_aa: CASSSRVQPQHF
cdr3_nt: TGTGCCAGTAGCTCCAGGGTTCAGCCCCAGCATTTT

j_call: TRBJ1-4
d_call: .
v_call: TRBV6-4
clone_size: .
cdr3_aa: CASSDSRRWSEKLFF
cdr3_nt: TGTGCCAGCAGTGACTCACGGAGGTGGAGTGAAAAACTGTTTTTT

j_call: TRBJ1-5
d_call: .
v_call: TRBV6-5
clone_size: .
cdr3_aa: CASSWGQGLPQHF
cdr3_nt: TGTGCCAGCAGTTGGGGACAAGGATTACCCCAGCATTTT

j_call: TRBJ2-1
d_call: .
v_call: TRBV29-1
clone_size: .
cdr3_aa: CSVDMDRSSYNEQFF
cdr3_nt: TGCAGCGTCGATATGGACAGAAGCTCCTACAATGAGCAGTTCTTC

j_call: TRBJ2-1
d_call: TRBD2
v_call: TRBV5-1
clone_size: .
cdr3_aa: CASSLPGLAGGTYNEQFF
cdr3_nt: TGCGCCAGCAGCTTGCCGGGACTAGCGGGGGGAACATACAATGAGCAGTTCTTC

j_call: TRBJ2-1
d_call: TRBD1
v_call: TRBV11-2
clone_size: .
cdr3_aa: CASSLDREQGASQFF
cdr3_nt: TGTGCCAGCAGCTTAGATAGGGAACAGGGGGCGAGTCAGTTCTTC

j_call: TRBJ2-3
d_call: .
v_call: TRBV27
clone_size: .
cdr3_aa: CASSLGPGRDTQYF
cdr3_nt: TGTGCCAGCAGTCTCGGCCCCGGGAGAGATACGCAGTATTTT

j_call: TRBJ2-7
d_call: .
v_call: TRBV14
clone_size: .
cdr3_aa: CASRHRVHEQYF
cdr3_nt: TGTGCCAGCCGACACAGGGTACACGAGCAGTACTTC

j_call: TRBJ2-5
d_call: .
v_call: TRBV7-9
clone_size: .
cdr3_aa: CASSPERRETQYF
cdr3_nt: TGTGCCAGCAGCCCGGAGAGGCGAGAGACCCAGTACTTC

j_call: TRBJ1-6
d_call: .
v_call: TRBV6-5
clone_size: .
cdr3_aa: CASSYSDRTSPLHF
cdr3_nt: TGTGCCAGCAGTTACTCGGACAGAACTTCACCCCTCCACTTT

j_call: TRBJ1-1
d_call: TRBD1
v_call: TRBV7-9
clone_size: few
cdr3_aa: CASTLQGAGTEAFF
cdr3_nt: TGTGCCAGCACTCTACAGGGGGCAGGAACTGAAGCTTTCTTT

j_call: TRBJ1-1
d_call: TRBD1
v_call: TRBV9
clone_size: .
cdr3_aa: CASSQTGGGPPASYGEAFF
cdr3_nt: TGTGCCAGCAGCCAAACAGGGGGCGGACCACCGGCGAGTTATGGTGAAGCTTTCTTT

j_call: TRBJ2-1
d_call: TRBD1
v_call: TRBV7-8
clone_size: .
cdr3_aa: CASSSGQGVYNEQFF
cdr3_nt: TGTGCCAGCAGCTCAGGACAGGGTGTCTACAATGAGCAGTTCTTC

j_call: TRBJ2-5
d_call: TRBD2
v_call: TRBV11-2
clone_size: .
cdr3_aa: CASSYGRASGNQETQYF
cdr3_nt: TGTGCCAGCAGCTATGGCAGGGCTAGCGGAAACCAAGAGACCCAGTACTTC

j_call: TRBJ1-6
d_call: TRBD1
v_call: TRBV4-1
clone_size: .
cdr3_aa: CASSQRTGARDHSPLHF
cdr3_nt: TGCGCCAGCAGCCAGCGGACAGGGGCCAGAGACCATTCACCCCTCCACTTT

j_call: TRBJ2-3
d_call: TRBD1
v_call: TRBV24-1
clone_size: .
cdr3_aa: CATSDSWDSNTQYF
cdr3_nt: TGTGCCACCAGTGATTCGTGGGACAGCAATACGCAGTATTTT

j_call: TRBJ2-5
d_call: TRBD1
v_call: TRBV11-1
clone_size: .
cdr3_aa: CASSPQGEQETQYF
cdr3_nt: TGTGCCAGCAGCCCACAGGGGGAACAAGAGACCCAGTACTTC

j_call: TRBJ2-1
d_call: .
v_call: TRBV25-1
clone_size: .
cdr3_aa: CASSEAGTFSYNEQFF
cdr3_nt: TGTGCCAGCAGTGAAGCCGGGACATTTTCCTACAATGAGCAGTTCTTC

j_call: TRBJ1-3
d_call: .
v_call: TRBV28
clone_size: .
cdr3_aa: CASSSPGGTFLNTIYF
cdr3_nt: TGTGCCAGCAGTTCCCCCGGGGGTACTTTCTTAAACACCATATATTTT

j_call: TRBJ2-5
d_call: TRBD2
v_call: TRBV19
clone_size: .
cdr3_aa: CASSIATSGEGQETQYF
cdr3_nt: TGTGCCAGTAGTATAGCGACTAGCGGAGAAGGCCAAGAGACCCAGTACTTC

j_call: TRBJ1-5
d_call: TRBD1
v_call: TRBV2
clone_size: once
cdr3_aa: CASSSDRGNQPQHF
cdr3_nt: TGTGCCAGCAGTTCCGACAGGGGCAATCAGCCCCAGCATTTT

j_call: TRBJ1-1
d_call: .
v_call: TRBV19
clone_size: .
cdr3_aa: CASSHDRPTRAEAFF
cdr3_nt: TGTGCCAGTTCCCATGACAGGCCTACGAGGGCTGAAGCTTTCTTT

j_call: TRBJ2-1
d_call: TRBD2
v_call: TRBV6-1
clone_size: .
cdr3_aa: CASSDRLAGGSSSYNEQFF
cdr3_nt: TGTGCCAGCAGTGATCGACTAGCGGGGGGCTCAAGCTCCTACAATGAGCAGTTCTTC

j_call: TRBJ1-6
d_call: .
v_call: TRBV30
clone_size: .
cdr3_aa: CACGLSSNSPLHF
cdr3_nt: TGTGCCTGCGGTCTATCTTCCAATTCACCCCTCCACTTT

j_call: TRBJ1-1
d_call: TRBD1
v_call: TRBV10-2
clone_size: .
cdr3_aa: CASRGDSQEAFF
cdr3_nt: TGCGCCAGCAGGGGGGACAGCCAGGAAGCTTTCTTT

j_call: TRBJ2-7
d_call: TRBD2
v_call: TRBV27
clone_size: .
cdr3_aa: CASSLGTSGGNEQYF
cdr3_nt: TGTGCCAGCAGTTTGGGGACTAGCGGGGGGAACGAGCAGTACTTC

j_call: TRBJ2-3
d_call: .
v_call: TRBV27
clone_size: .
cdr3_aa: CASSLFIAGTDTQYF
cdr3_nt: TGTGCCAGCAGTTTATTTATAGCGGGCACAGATACGCAGTATTTT

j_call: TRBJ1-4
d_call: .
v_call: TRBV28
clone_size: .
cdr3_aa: CASSFGSGRGEKLFF
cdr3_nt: TGTGCCAGCAGTTTTGGATCCGGAAGAGGAGAAAAACTGTTTTTT

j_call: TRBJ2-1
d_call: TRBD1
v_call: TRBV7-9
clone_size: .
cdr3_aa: CASSYRQGAYNEQFF
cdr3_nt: TGTGCCAGCAGCTATAGACAGGGAGCCTACAATGAGCAGTTCTTC

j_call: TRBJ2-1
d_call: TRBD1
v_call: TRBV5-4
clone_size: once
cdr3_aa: CASSPGTGAGNEQFF
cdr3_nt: TGTGCCAGCAGCCCTGGGACAGGGGCTGGGAATGAGCAGTTCTTC

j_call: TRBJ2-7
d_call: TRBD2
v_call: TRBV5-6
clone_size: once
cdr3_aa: CASSLPGGGSYEQYF
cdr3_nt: TGTGCCAGCAGCTTACCCGGGGGGGGCTCCTACGAGCAGTACTTC

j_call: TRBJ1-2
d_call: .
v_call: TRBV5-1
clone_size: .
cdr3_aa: CASSLAGGSNYGYTF
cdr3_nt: TGCGCCAGCAGCTTGGCGGGGGGGTCTAACTATGGCTACACCTTC

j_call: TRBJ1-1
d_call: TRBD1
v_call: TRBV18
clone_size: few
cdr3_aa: CASSQLTGQGTTEAFF
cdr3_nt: TGTGCCAGCTCACAACTTACGGGACAGGGGACCACTGAAGCTTTCTTT

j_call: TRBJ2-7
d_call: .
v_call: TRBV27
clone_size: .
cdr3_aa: CASSSQGPYEQYF
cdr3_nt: TGTGCCAGCAGTTCACAGGGTCCCTACGAGCAGTACTTC

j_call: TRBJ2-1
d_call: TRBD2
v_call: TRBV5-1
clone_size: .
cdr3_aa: CASSLPGGLFEQFF
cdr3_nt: TGCGCCAGCAGCTTACCGGGGGGGCTGTTTGAGCAGTTCTTC

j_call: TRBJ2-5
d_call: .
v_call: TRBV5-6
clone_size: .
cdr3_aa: CASSSLRGGETQYF
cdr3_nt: TGTGCCAGCAGCTCCTTACGGGGTGGGGAGACCCAGTACTTC